The clone carrying this T cell receptor (beta chain) was counted between two and nine times. The data originate from a study of blood T cell repertoires in COVID-19. Study summary: PBMCs, B-cell-depleted T cells, or T cells were the source of the cDNA or gDNA that made up the material.

In terms of age and location, participants ranged from about 18 to 95 years and lived in about two dozen US areas. Participant-given clinical history determined each cohort assignment. The CDR3 has 15 amino acids. The germline CDR1 and CDR2 sequences are SGHNT and YYREEE (reference sequence). The V gene end was trimmed by 4 bases and the J gene end by 5 bases; junction bases not matched to a gene: 8. The repertoire was sequenced with immunoSEQ multiplex PCR; TCRdb's copy has only in-frame clones and lacks some. The table has some 150,000 clones, more than 70% seen once. Sequenced input: PBMCs or T cells enriched from blood (not recorded which). This sequence joins TRBV5-4 and TRBJ2-7; TRBD2 agrees at 11 bases. The source of this sequence is a woman in her 50s in a cohort exposed to, infected with or recovered from COVID-19 (not recorded which). The CDR3 DNA is TGTGCCAGCAGCCAAACTAGCGGGAGCTTTAACGAGCAGTACTTC. Its protein product is CASSQTSGSFNEQYF.